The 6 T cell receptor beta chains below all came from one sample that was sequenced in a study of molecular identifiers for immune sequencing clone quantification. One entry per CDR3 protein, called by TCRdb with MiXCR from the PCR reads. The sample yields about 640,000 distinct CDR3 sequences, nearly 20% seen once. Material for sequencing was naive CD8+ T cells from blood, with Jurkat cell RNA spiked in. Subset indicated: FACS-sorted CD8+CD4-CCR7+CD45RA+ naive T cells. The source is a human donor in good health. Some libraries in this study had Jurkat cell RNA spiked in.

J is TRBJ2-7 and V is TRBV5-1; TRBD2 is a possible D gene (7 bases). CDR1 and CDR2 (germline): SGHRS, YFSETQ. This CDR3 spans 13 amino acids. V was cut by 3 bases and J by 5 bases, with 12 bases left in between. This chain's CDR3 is CASSWGGPNEQYF. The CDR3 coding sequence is TGCGCCAGCAGCTGGGGGGGCCCCAACGAGCAGTACTTC.

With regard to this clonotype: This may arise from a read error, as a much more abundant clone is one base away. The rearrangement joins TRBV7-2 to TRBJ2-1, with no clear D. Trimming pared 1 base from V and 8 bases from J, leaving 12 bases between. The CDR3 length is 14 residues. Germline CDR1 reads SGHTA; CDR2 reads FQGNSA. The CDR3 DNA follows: TGTGCCAGCAGCTTAGAGGTCAAAAACGATGAGCAGTTCTTC. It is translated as CASSLEVKNDEQFF.

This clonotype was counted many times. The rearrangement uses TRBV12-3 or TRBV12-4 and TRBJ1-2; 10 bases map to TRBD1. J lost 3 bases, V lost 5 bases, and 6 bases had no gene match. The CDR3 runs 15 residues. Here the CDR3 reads CASSPQTGGDYGYTF. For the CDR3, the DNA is TGTGCCAGCAGTCCCCAGACAGGGGGCGACTATGGCTACACCTTC.

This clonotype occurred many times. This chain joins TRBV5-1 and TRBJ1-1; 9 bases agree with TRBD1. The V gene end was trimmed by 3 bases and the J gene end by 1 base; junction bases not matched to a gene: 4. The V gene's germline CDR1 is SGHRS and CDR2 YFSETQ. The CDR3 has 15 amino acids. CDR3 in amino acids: CASSWDRAGNTEAFF. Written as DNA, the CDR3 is TGCGCCAGCAGCTGGGACAGGGCAGGGAACACTGAAGCTTTCTTT.

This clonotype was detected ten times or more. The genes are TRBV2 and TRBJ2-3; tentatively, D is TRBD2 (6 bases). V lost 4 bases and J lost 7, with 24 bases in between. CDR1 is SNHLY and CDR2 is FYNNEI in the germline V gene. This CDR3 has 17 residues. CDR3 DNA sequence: TGTGCCAGCAGTGGGATTACGGGGGAATCGGTTATGAATACGCAGTATTTT. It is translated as CASSGITGESVMNTQYF.

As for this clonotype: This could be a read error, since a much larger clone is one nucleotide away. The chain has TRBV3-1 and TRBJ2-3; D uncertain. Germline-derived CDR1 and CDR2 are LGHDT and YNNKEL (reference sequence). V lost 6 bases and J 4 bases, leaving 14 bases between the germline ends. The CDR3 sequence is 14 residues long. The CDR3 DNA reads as TGTGCCAGCAGGGCGTCTGGGTCCGCAGATACGCAGTATTTT. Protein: CASRASGSADTQYF.